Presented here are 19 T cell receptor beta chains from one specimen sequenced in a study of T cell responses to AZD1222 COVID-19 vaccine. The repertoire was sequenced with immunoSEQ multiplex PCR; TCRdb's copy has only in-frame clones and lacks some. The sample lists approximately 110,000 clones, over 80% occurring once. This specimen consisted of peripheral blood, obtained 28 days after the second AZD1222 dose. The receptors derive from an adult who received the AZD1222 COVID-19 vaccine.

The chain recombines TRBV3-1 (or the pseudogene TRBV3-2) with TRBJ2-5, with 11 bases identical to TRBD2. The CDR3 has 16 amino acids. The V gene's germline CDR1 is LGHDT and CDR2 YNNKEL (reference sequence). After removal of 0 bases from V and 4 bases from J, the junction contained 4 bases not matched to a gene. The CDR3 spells CASSQERLAGGETQYF. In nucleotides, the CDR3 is TGTGCCAGCAGCCAAGAACGCCTAGCGGGAGGAGAGACCCAGTACTTC.

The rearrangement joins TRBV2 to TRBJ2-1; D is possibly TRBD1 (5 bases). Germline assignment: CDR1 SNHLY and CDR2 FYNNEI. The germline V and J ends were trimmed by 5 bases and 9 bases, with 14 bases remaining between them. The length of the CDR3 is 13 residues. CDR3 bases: TGTGCCAGCAGTCAGCAGGGTGTGAGTGAGCAGTTCTTC. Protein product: CASSQQGVSEQFF.

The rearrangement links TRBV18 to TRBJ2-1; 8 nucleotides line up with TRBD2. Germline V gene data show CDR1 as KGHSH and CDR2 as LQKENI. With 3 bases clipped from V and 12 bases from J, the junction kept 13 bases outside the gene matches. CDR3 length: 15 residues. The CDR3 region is CASSPGSTGGVGQFF. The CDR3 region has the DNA TGTGCCAGCTCACCCGGTTCGACGGGAGGGGTTGGGCAGTTCTTC.

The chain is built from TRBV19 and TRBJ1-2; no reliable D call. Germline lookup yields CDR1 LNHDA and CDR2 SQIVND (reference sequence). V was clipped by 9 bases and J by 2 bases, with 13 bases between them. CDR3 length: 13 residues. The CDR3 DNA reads TGTGCCAGCCGAATCGACGGCAACTATGGCTACACCTTC. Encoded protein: CASRIDGNYGYTF.

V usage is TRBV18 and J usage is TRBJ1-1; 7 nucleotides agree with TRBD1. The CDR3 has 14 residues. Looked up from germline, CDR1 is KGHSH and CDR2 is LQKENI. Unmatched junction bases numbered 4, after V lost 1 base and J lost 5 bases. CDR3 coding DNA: TGTGCCAGCTCACCACGAACAGGGGATACTGAAGCTTTCTTT. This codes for CASSPRTGDTEAFF. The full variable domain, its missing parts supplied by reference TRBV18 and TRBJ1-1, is NAGVMQNPRHLVRRRGQEARLRCSPMKGHSHVYWYRQLPEEGLKFMVYLQKENIIDESGMPKERFSAEFPKEGPSILRIQQVVRGDSAAYFCASSPRTGDTEAFFGQGTRLTVV.

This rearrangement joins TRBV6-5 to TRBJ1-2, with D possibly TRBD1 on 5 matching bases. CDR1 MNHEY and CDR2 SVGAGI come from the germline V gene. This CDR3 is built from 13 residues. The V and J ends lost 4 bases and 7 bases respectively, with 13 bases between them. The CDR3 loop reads CASSLGGARGYTF. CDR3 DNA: TGTGCCAGCAGTTTAGGAGGGGCGCGTGGCTACACCTTC.

CDR3 DNA sequence: TGCGCCAGCAGCTTTCTATTTGTTAGGGGCAGTTCATTGTCGGGCAATGAGCAGTTCTTC. The encoded protein is CASSFLFVRGSSLSGNEQFF. This chain links TRBV5-1 with TRBJ2-1; a possible D gene is TRBD1 (5 bases). The CDR3 consists of 20 residues. Germline V gene lookup returns CDR1 SGHRS and CDR2 YFSETQ. With 2 bases removed from V and 6 bases from J, the gap between germline ends came to 30 bases.

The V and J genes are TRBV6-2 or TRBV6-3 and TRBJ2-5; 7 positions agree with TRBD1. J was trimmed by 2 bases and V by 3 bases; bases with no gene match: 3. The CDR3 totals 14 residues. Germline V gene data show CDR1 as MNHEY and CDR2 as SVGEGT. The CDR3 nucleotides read TGTGCCAGCAGTTATGGGACAGCTCAAGAGACCCAGTACTTC. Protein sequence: CASSYGTAQETQYF.

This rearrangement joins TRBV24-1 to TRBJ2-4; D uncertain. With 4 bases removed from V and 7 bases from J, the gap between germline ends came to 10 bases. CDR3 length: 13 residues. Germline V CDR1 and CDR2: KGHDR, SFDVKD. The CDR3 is CATSDHKLNIQYF. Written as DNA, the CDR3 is TGTGCCACCAGTGACCATAAGTTGAACATTCAGTACTTC.

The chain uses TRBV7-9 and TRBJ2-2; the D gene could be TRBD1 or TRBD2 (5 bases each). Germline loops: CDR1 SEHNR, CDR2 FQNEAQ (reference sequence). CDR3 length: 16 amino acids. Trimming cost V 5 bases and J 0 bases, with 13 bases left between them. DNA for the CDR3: TGTGCCAGCAGCGAGTCGGGGCAGGCGAACACCGGGGAGCTGTTTTTT. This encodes CASSESGQANTGELFF.

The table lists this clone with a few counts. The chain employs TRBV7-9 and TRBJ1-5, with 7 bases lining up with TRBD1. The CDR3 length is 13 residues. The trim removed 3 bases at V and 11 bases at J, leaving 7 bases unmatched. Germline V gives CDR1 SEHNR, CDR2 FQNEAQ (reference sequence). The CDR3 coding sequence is TGTGCCAGCAGCTTGAGACAGGGAGGGACCCAGCATTTT. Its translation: CASSLRQGGTQHF.

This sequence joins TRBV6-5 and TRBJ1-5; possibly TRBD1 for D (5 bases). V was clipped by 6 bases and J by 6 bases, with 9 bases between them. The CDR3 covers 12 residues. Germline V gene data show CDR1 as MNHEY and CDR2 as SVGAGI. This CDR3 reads CASSRVGQPQHF. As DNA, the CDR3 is TGTGCCAGCAGCAGGGTAGGTCAGCCCCAGCATTTT.

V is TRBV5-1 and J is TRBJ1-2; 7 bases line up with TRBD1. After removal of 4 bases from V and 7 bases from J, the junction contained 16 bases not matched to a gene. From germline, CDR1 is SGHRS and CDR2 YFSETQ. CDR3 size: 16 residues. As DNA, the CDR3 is TGCGCCAGCAGCCGGGACAGAAGTACCACCCAGTCTGGCTACACCTTC. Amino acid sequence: CASSRDRSTTQSGYTF.

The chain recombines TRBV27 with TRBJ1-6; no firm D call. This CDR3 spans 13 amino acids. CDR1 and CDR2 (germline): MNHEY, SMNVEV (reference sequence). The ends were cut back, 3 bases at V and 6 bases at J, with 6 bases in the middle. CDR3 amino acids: CASSFESNSPLHF. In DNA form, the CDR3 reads TGTGCCAGCAGTTTTGAGTCTAATTCACCCCTCCACTTT.

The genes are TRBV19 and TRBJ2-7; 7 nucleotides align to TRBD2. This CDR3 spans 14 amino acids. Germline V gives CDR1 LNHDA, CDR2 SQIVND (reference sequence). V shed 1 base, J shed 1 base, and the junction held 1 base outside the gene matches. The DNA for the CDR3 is TGTGCCAGTAGTATAGCGGGAGGTTCCTACGAGCAGTACTTC. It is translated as CASSIAGGSYEQYF.

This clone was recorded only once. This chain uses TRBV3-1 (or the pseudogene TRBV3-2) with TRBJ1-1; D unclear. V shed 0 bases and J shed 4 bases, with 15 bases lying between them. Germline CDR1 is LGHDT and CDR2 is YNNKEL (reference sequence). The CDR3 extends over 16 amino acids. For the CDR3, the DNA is TGTGCCAGCAGCCAAGAAGGGTCGGGTGACGGCACTGAAGCTTTCTTT. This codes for CASSQEGSGDGTEAFF.

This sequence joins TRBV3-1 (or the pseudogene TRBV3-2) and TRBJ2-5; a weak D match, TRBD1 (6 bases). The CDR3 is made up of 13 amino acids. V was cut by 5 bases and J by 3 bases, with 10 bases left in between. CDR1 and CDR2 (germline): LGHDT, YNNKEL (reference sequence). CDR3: CASSETGEETQYF. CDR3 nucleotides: TGTGCCAGCAGCGAGACAGGAGAAGAGACCCAGTACTTC.

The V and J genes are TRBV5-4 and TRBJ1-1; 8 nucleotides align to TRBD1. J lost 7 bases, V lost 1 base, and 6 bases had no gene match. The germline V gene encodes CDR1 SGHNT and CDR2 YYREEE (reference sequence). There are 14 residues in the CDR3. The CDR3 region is CASSLTGGLGEAFF. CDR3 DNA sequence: TGTGCCAGCAGCTTGACAGGGGGGTTGGGTGAAGCTTTCTTT.

CDR3 sequence reads: CASSRTGINQPQHF. CDR3 coding DNA: TGTGCCAGCTCACGAACAGGGATCAATCAGCCCCAGCATTTT. The rearrangement links TRBV18 to TRBJ1-5; D possibly corresponds to TRBD1 (6 bases). CDR1 is KGHSH, CDR2 LQKENI, per germline. The CDR3 has 14 residues. The ends were cut back, 4 bases at V and 3 bases at J, with 10 bases in the middle.